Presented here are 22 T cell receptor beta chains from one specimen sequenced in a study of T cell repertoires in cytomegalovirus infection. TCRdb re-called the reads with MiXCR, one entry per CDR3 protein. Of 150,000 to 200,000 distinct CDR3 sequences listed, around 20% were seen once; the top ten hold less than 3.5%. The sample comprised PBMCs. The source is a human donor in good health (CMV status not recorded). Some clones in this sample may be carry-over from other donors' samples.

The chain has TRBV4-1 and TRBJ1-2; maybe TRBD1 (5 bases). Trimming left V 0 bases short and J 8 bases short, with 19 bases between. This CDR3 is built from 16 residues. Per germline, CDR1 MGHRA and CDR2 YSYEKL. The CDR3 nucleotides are TGCGCCAGCAGCCAAGATGGGCTGGGGACCCTCCGGGGCTACACCTTC. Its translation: CASSQDGLGTLRGYTF.

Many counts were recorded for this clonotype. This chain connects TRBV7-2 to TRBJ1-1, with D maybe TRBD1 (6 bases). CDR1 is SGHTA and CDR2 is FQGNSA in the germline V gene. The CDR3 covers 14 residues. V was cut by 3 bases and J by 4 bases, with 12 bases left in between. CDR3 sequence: CASSFRGSGTEAFF. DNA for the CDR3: TGTGCCAGCAGCTTCAGGGGCTCGGGCACTGAAGCTTTCTTT.

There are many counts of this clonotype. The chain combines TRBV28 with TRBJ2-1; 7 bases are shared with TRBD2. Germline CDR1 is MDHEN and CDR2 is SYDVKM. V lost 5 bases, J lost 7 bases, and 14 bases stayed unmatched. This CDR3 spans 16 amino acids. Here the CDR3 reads CASSAPQSGIMNEQFF. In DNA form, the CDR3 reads TGTGCCAGCAGTGCCCCGCAGAGCGGGATAATGAATGAGCAGTTCTTC.

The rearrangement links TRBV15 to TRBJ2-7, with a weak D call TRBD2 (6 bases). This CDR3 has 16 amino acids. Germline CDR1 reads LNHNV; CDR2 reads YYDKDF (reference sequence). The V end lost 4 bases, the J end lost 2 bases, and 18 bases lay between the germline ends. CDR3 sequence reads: CATSMRLRDFTYEQYF. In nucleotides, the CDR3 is TGTGCCACCAGCATGAGGCTCCGGGACTTCACCTACGAGCAGTACTTC.

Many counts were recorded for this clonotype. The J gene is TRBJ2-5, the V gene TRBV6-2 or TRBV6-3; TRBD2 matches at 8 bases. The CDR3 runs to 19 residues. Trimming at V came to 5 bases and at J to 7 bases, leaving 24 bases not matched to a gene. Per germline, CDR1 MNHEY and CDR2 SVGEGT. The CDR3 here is CASSRMSPGAGLGVWTQYF. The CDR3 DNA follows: TGTGCCAGCAGTCGGATGAGTCCAGGTGCGGGACTAGGGGTGTGGACCCAGTACTTC.

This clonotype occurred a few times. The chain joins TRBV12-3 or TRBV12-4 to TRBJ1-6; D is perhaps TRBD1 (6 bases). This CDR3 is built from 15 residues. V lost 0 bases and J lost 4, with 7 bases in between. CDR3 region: CASSLAQGYNSPLHF. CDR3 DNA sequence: TGTGCCAGCAGTTTAGCGCAGGGGTATAATTCACCCCTCCACTTT.

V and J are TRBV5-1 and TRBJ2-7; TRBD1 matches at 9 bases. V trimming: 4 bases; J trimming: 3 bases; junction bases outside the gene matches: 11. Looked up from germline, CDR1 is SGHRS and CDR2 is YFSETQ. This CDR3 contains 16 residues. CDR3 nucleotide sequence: TGCGCCAGCAGCCCGGGACAGGGACTAAGGAGCTACGAGCAGTACTTC. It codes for CASSPGQGLRSYEQYF.

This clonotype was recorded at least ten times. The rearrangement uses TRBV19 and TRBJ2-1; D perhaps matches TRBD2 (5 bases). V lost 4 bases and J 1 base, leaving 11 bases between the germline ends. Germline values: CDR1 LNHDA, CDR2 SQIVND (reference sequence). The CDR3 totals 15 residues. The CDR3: CASSSRGGSYNEQFF. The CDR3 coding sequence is TGTGCCAGTAGTAGTCGGGGTGGATCCTACAATGAGCAGTTCTTC.

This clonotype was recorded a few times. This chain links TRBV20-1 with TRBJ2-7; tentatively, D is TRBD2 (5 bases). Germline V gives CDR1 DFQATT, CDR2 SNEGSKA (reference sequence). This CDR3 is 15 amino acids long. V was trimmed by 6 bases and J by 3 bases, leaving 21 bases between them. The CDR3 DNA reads TGCAGTGCAGCCGGGGAGATGGAATCGATCTACGAGCAGTACTTC. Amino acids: CSAAGEMESIYEQYF.

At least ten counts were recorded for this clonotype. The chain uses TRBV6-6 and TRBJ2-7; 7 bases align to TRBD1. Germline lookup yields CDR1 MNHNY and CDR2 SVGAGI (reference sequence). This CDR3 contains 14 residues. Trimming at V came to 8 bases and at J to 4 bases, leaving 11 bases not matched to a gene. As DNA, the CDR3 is TGTGCCAGCGGTCCCCAAGGGGGCCCGTACGAGCAGTACTTC. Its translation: CASGPQGGPYEQYF.

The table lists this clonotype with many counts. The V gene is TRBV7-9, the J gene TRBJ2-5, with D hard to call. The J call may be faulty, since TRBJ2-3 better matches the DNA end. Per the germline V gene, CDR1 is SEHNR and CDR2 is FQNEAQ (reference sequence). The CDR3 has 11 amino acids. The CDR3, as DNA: TGTGCCAGCAGCTTAGAGGGTACGCAGTATTTT. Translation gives CASSLEGTQYF.

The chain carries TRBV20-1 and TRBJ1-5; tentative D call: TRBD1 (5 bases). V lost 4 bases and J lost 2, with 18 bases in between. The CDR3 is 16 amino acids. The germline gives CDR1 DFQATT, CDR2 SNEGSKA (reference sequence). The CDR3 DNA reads TGCAGTGCTACGGTGATTTTGGGGGAGGGCAATCAGCCCCAGCATTTT. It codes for CSATVILGEGNQPQHF.

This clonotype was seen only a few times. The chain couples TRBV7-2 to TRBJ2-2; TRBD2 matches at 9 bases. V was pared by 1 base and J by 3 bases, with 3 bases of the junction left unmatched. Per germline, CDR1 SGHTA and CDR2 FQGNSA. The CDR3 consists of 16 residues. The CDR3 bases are TGTGCCAGCAGCTTAGGGCTAGCGGGATACACCGGGGAGCTGTTTTTT. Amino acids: CASSLGLAGYTGELFF.

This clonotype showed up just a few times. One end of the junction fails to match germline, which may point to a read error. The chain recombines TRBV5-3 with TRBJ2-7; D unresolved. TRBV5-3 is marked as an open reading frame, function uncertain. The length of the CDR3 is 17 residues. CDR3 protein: CASSLVSGFGISNEQYF. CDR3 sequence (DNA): TGTGCCAGCAGCTTGGTTTCTGGCTTTGGGATCTCCAACGAGCAGTACTTC.

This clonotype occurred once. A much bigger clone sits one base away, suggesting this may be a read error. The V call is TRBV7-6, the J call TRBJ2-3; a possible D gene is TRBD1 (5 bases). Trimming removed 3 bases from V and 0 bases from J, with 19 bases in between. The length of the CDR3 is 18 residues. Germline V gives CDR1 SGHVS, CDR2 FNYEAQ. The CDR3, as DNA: TGTGCCAGCAGCTTCAGGACACCATCAGAGACAAGCACAGATACGCAGTATTTT. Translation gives CASSFRTPSETSTDTQYF.

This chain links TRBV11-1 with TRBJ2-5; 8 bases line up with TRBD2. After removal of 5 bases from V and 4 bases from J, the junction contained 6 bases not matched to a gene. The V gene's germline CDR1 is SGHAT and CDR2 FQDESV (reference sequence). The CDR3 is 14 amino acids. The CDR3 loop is CASSPSSGLETQYF. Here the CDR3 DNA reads TGTGCCAGCAGCCCTTCTAGCGGGTTAGAGACCCAGTACTTC.

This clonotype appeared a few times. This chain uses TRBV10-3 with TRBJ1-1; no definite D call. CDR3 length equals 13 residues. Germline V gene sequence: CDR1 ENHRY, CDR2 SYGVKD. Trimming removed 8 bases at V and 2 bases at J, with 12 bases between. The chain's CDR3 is CAIGLADNTEAFF. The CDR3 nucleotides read TGTGCCATCGGGTTGGCGGATAACACTGAAGCTTTCTTT.

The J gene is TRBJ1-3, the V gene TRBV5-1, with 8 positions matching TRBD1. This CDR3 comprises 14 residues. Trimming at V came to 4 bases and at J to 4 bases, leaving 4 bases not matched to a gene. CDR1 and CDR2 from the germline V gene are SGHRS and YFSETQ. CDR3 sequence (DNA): TGCGCCAGCAGCGGACAGGGTACAGGAAACACCATATATTTT. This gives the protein CASSGQGTGNTIYF.

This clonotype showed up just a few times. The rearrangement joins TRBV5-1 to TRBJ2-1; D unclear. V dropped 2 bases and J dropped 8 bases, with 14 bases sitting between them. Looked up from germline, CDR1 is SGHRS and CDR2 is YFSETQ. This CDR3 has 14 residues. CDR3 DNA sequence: TGCGCCAGCAGCTTTGTCGTGGGAACCGATGAGCAGTTCTTC. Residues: CASSFVVGTDEQFF.

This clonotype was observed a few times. The CDR3 sequence is CASSQGDGYTF. The CDR3 DNA sequence: TGCGCCAGCAGCCAAGGTGACGGCTACACCTTC. The chain couples TRBV4-1 to TRBJ1-2; D unresolved. Germline V gene sequence: CDR1 MGHRA, CDR2 YSYEKL. Between the trimmed V and J ends, which lost 1 base and 8 bases, there was a span of 5 bases. CDR3 length: 11 residues.

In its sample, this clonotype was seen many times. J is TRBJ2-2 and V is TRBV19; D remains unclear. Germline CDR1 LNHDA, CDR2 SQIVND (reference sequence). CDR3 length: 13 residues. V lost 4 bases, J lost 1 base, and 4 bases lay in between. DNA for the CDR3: TGTGCCAGTAGTACTCAGAACACCGGGGAGCTGTTTTTT. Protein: CASSTQNTGELFF.

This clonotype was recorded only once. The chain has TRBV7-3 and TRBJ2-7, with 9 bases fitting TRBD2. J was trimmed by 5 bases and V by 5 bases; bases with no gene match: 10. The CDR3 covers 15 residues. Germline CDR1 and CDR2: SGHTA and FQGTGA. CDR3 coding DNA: TGTGCCAGCAGCACCACCCGCGGGAGGGCCCACGAGCAGTACTTC. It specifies CASSTTRGRAHEQYF.